This TCR beta chain is drawn from a study of beta chain features in type 1 diabetes. Study context: Patients and healthy donors were similar in age, gender and cell yields.

Every bit of the isolated RNA underwent reverse transcription, so sequencing read expressed TCRB transcripts. The assay was immunoSEQ multiplex PCR, and TCRdb's table has in-frame clones only and misses some. The data hold tens of thousands of clones, with less than 75% observed a single time. This CDR3 has 14 residues. The V gene's germline CDR1 is SGHRS and CDR2 YFSETQ. V shed 4 bases, J shed 4 bases, and the junction held 5 bases outside the gene matches. Study-wide results and limits: Moderate but significant shortening of TCRB CDR3s was recorded in all four CD4+ subsets from Type 1 diabetes patients. There was a possibility that cDNA sequencing over-represented cells with high TCR expression. The study found that naive, central memory and Treg TCRB repertoires appeared more similar in patients than in healthy donors.

This clone was observed a handful of times. As yet, its antigen is unknown. V usage is TRBV5-1 and J usage is TRBJ1-3; 7 bases agree with TRBD1. Sequences were obtained from stem cell memory CD4+ T cells from blood. The sequence came from a man between 18 and 29 years old with type 1 diabetes. In nucleotides, the CDR3 is TGCGCCAGCAGCCCGGGGACAGCCGGAAACACCATATATTTT. Encoded protein: CASSPGTAGNTIYF.